These 29 T cell receptor beta chains were all obtained from the same sample, sequenced in a study of cytomegalovirus exposure and HLA in healthy donors. Sequencing was performed with immunoSEQ multiplex PCR; in TCRdb, only in-frame clones are kept and a portion is missing. The repertoire consists of some 200,000 clones, with more than 65% occurring once and the leading ten covering around an eighth. The sequenced material came from PBMCs. Receptors were obtained from a woman aged 25 to 45 in good health and CMV-seropositive.

The chain carries TRBV27 and TRBJ1-2, with 12 positions matching TRBD1. The CDR3 consists of 16 residues. The V gene's germline CDR1 is MNHEY and CDR2 SMNVEV (reference sequence). The J segment lost 10 bases and the V segment lost 3 bases, leaving 12 bases of the junction unmatched. This CDR3 reads CASSFMGDRGRIDYTF. In nucleotides, the CDR3 is TGTGCCAGCAGTTTTATGGGGGACAGGGGGCGAATTGACTACACCTTC.

The chain couples TRBV2 to TRBJ2-7; 12 bases are shared with TRBD1. The CDR3 is made up of 15 amino acids. The trim removed 6 bases at V and 9 bases at J, leaving 12 bases unmatched. Germline CDR1 and CDR2: SNHLY and FYNNEI. CDR3: CASRDWDRGPMGQYF. Here the CDR3 DNA reads TGTGCCAGCAGGGATTGGGACAGGGGGCCAATGGGGCAGTACTTC.

V usage is TRBV7-2 and J usage is TRBJ1-2, with D perhaps matching TRBD1 (5 bases). V gave up 6 bases and J gave up 2 bases, with 10 bases separating them. Germline CDR1 and CDR2: SGHTA and FQGNSA. The CDR3 totals 13 residues. Here the CDR3 reads CASRGGRNYGYTF. CDR3 DNA: TGTGCCAGCAGGGGGGGAAGGAACTATGGCTACACCTTC.

The chain combines TRBV2 with TRBJ1-1, with TRBD1 as a possible D gene (6 bases). The CDR3 spans 14 residues. V lost 8 bases and J 0 bases, leaving 13 bases between the germline ends. Germline CDR1 is SNHLY and CDR2 is FYNNEI. CDR3 coding DNA: TGTGCCAGCTCCAGGACAGCCGTGAACACTGAAGCTTTCTTT. Translated, it gives CASSRTAVNTEAFF.

The chain employs TRBV5-1 and TRBJ2-5; D gene unclear. From germline, CDR1 is SGHRS and CDR2 YFSETQ. This CDR3 has 14 amino acids. Trimming pared 1 base from V and 1 base from J, leaving 8 bases between. This chain's CDR3 is CASSLIPSQETQYF. CDR3 DNA: TGCGCCAGCAGCTTGATTCCCAGCCAAGAGACCCAGTACTTC.

The J gene is TRBJ2-5, the V gene TRBV4-1; 11 nucleotides line up with TRBD1. CDR3 length equals 16 residues. The V gene's germline CDR1 is MGHRA and CDR2 YSYEKL. Losses at the gene ends were 3 bases for V and 5 bases for J; bases not matched to a gene: 8. CDR3 region: CASSHLEGQGAETQYF. The CDR3 DNA is TGCGCCAGCAGCCATTTGGAAGGACAGGGGGCTGAGACCCAGTACTTC.

The V call is TRBV19, the J call TRBJ2-1, with TRBD2 matching over 13 bases. The CDR3 loop spans 15 amino acids. J lost 9 bases, V lost 3 bases, and 5 bases had no gene match. Germline V gene sequence: CDR1 LNHDA, CDR2 SQIVND (reference sequence). The chain's CDR3 is CASSITSGRALEQFF. The CDR3 region has the DNA TGTGCCAGTAGTATTACTAGCGGGAGGGCCCTTGAGCAGTTCTTC.

The rearrangement links TRBV4-2 to TRBJ1-4; 8 nucleotides line up with TRBD1. Germline loops: CDR1 LGHNA, CDR2 YNFKEQ. V shed 2 bases, J shed 8 bases, and the junction held 7 bases outside the gene matches. This CDR3 region has 15 residues. In nucleotides, the CDR3 is TGTGCCAGCAGCCAAACGACCGGGACAGGCGAAAAACTGTTTTTT. It encodes CASSQTTGTGEKLFF.

In its sample, this clone was seen once. V gene TRBV5-6 combines with J gene TRBJ2-3, with 7 bases aligning to TRBD2. The CDR3 spans 15 residues. The germline V gene encodes CDR1 SGHDT and CDR2 YYEEEE. V gave up 3 bases and J gave up 6 bases; unmatched junction bases: 10. DNA of the CDR3: TGTGCCAGCAGCTCCCCGGGGGGACTCAGGGATACGCAGTATTTT. As protein: CASSSPGGLRDTQYF.

V usage is TRBV6-1 and J usage is TRBJ1-1; TRBD1 matches at 8 bases. Trimming took 4 bases from V and 4 from J; bases not matched to a gene: 5. Germline V gene sequence: CDR1 MNHNS, CDR2 SASEGT. The CDR3 covers 14 residues. The CDR3 nucleotides are TGTGCCAGCAGTGCGTTAACAGGGGGCACTGAAGCTTTCTTT. Encoded protein: CASSALTGGTEAFF.

The chain is built from TRBV19 and TRBJ2-2; 10 positions agree with TRBD2. With V trimmed by 3 bases and J by 2 bases, 3 bases remained unmatched. Germline V gives CDR1 LNHDA, CDR2 SQIVND (reference sequence). CDR3 length: 16 residues. CDR3 nucleotides: TGTGCCAGTAGTATCACACTAGCGGGAAACACCGGGGAGCTGTTTTTT. Residues: CASSITLAGNTGELFF.

The rearrangement joins TRBV6-5 to TRBJ2-7; TRBD1 aligns across 7 bases. The CDR3 loop spans 13 amino acids. The ends lost 8 bases at V and 3 bases at J; junction bases unmatched: 7. The V gene's germline CDR1 is MNHEY and CDR2 SVGAGI. This chain's CDR3 is CASSRGGHYEQYF. The CDR3 DNA follows: TGTGCCAGCTCCAGAGGGGGCCACTACGAGCAGTACTTC.

The rearrangement links TRBV9 to TRBJ1-1, with D uncertain. The CDR3 covers 12 residues. Looked up from germline, CDR1 is SGDLS and CDR2 is YYNGEE. The ends were cut back, 4 bases at V and 6 bases at J, with 10 bases in the middle. The CDR3 DNA reads TGTGCCAGCAGCAACCGTGAGGCTGAAGCTTTCTTT. This gives the protein CASSNREAEAFF.

The V call is TRBV6-6, the J call TRBJ1-2; TRBD1 matches at 8 bases. V dropped 0 bases and J dropped 4; count of bases not matched to a gene: 1. CDR3 size: 14 residues. The germline gives CDR1 MNHNY, CDR2 SVGAGI (reference sequence). The CDR3 protein is CASSYSQGAYGYTF. The DNA for the CDR3 is TGTGCCAGCAGTTACTCTCAGGGGGCCTATGGCTACACCTTC.

J is TRBJ2-7 and V is TRBV30; D gene ambiguous. Trimming took 6 bases from V and 4 from J, leaving 13 bases between them. CDR3 length: 12 residues. CDR1 and CDR2 from the germline V gene are GTSNPN and SVGIG (reference sequence). Here the CDR3 DNA reads TGTGCCTGCACGACGCGGCAGTACGAGCAGTACTTC. Its protein product is CACTTRQYEQYF.

The chain uses TRBV5-6 and TRBJ2-7; D is uncertain. Germline values: CDR1 SGHDT, CDR2 YYEEEE. This CDR3 has 13 amino acids. V was pared by 0 bases and J by 5 bases, with 9 bases between. The CDR3 loop reads CASSLGVFHEQYF. DNA for the CDR3: TGTGCCAGCAGCTTGGGAGTTTTCCACGAGCAGTACTTC.

The V gene is TRBV15, the J gene TRBJ2-1; perhaps TRBD1 as D (5 bases). Trimming shortened V by 2 bases and J by 6 bases, and 17 bases separated the two germline ends. The CDR3 has 16 amino acids. Germline values: CDR1 LNHNV, CDR2 YYDKDF (reference sequence). The chain's CDR3 is CATSRTRRDQGNEQFF. The CDR3 DNA reads as TGTGCCACCAGCAGAACCAGACGAGACCAGGGCAATGAGCAGTTCTTC.

J is TRBJ1-5 and V is TRBV7-8, with 9 bases fitting TRBD1. Trimming took 4 bases from V and 6 from J; bases not matched to a gene: 4. Germline V gene lookup returns CDR1 SGHVS and CDR2 FQNEAQ. The CDR3 sequence is 14 residues long. Here the CDR3 reads CASSSTGGGQPQHF. The CDR3 DNA reads TGTGCCAGCAGCTCGACAGGGGGAGGTCAGCCCCAGCATTTT.

This clone was counted between two and nine times. The DNA of the CDR3 is TGTGCCAGCAGACCAGGGGGCTTTGGGGCCGGGGAGCTGTTTTTT. Protein: CASRPGGFGAGELFF. The genes are TRBV6-5 and TRBJ2-2, with TRBD1 identical over 8 bases. The CDR3 is 15 residues long. CDR1 and CDR2 (germline): MNHEY, SVGAGI. Trimming cost V 6 bases and J 6 bases; bases outside gene matches: 9.

CDR3 region: CASRPSAGGYNEQFF. The DNA for the CDR3 is TGTGCCAGCAGGCCCTCAGCGGGAGGGTACAATGAGCAGTTCTTC. The J gene is TRBJ2-1, the V gene TRBV6-5, with 10 bases lining up with TRBD2. Germline V gene sequence: CDR1 MNHEY, CDR2 SVGAGI. The V segment lost 6 bases and the J segment 4 bases; nucleotides outside the gene matches: 6. The CDR3 is made up of 15 amino acids.

The V and J genes are TRBV5-1 and TRBJ1-2; D not resolved. Trimming removed 0 bases from V and 2 bases from J, with 2 bases in between. This CDR3 is built from 12 residues. Germline values: CDR1 SGHRS, CDR2 YFSETQ. CDR3 coding DNA: TGCGCCAGCAGCTTGGCGAACTATGGCTACACCTTC. Protein product: CASSLANYGYTF.

The V call is TRBV2, the J call TRBJ2-2; TRBD2 might be the D (5 bases). This CDR3 contains 12 residues. Per germline, CDR1 SNHLY and CDR2 FYNNEI. Trimming shortened V by 3 bases and J by 7 bases, and 6 bases separated the two germline ends. Here the CDR3 reads CASSEAGGELFF. The CDR3 DNA reads as TGTGCCAGCAGTGAGGCGGGCGGGGAGCTGTTTTTT. The full variable domain, with the rest looked up from reference TRBV2 and TRBJ2-2, is EPEVTQTPSHQVTQMGQEVILRCVPISNHLYFYWYRQILGQKVEFLVSFYNNEISEKSEIFDDQFSVERPDGSNFTLKIRSTKLEDSAMYFCASSEAGGELFFGEGSRLTVL.

This clone was seen a handful of times. This CDR3 is also generated by other DNA sequences in the sample. The chain combines TRBV9 with TRBJ1-2; tentative D call: TRBD1 (5 bases). The V end lost 0 bases, the J end lost 4 bases, and 10 bases lay between the germline ends. Germline V gives CDR1 SGDLS, CDR2 YYNGEE. The CDR3 extends over 14 amino acids. CDR3 in DNA: TGTGCCAGCAGCGTAGGGCAGGGTGCCTATGGCTACACCTTC. Protein sequence: CASSVGQGAYGYTF. Together with reference TRBV9 and TRBJ1-2, the CDR3 gives the full variable domain: DSGVTQTPKHLITATGQRVTLRCSPRSGDLSVYWYQQSLDQGLQFLIQYYNGEERAKGNILERFSAQQFPDLHSELNLSSLELGDSALYFCASSVGQGAYGYTFGSGTRLTVV.

The gene calls are TRBV19 and TRBJ1-1; D not resolved. The germline CDR1 and CDR2 sequences are LNHDA and SQIVND (reference sequence). V shed 3 bases and J shed 1 base, with 6 bases lying between them. The CDR3 consists of 13 residues. This chain's CDR3 is CASSMPRNTEAFF. Here the CDR3 DNA reads TGTGCCAGTAGTATGCCCAGGAACACTGAAGCTTTCTTT. Full variable domain (outside the CDR3, taken from reference TRBV19 and TRBJ1-1): DGGITQSPKYLFRKEGQNVTLSCEQNLNHDAMYWYRQDPGQGLRLIYYSQIVNDFQKGDIAEGYSVSREKKESFPLTVTSAQKNPTAFYLCASSMPRNTEAFFGQGTRLTVV.

The chain carries TRBV28 and TRBJ2-7, with 8 bases identical to TRBD2. Germline CDR1 MDHEN, CDR2 SYDVKM. The CDR3 has 15 residues. Trimming cost V 6 bases and J 2 bases; bases outside gene matches: 9. CDR3 sequence reads: CASRAALAETYEQYF. The CDR3 DNA reads TGTGCCAGCAGGGCGGCACTAGCGGAAACCTACGAGCAGTACTTC.

This clone was counted between two and nine times. This chain connects TRBV10-3 to TRBJ1-1, with 7 positions matching TRBD1. Per the germline V gene, CDR1 is ENHRY and CDR2 is SYGVKD. Germline trimming cut 4 bases from V and 1 base from J; bases unmatched to any gene: 0. This CDR3 has 13 amino acids. CDR3 protein: CAISGDRNTEAFF. The CDR3 region has the DNA TGTGCCATCAGTGGGGACAGGAACACTGAAGCTTTCTTT.

The CDR3 DNA reads TGTGCCAGCAGTATTTGGGACAGGGGAATCGTTGGACAAGAGACCCAGTACTTC. It yields the protein CASSIWDRGIVGQETQYF. The V gene is TRBV2, the J gene TRBJ2-5; 10 bases are a match to TRBD1. CDR1 and CDR2 from the germline V gene are SNHLY and FYNNEI. With V trimmed by 5 bases and J by 2 bases, 14 bases remained unmatched. This CDR3 is 18 amino acids long.

The chain joins TRBV5-1 to TRBJ1-2; no clear D. CDR3 length: 14 amino acids. CDR1 SGHRS and CDR2 YFSETQ come from the germline V gene. Trimming cost V 0 bases and J 0 bases, with 6 bases left between them. The CDR3 protein is CASSLALPNYGYTF. The CDR3 DNA reads TGCGCCAGCAGCTTGGCACTCCCTAACTATGGCTACACCTTC.

This chain connects TRBV5-4 to TRBJ1-1; no reliable D call. Germline-derived CDR1 and CDR2 are SGHNT and YYREEE (reference sequence). Trimming stripped 3 bases from V and 1 base from J, with 7 bases between. The CDR3 contains 13 residues. The CDR3 loop is CASSSDTNTEAFF. CDR3 DNA sequence: TGTGCCAGCAGCTCAGACACGAACACTGAAGCTTTCTTT.